This TCR beta chain was profiled in a study of blood T cell repertoires in COVID-19. Background on the study: Samples came from the United States, Italy and Spain, spanning acute and convalescent COVID-19.

This table comes from immunoSEQ multiplex PCR, and its TCRdb copy is limited to in-frame clones, with some not included. Altogether roughly 97,000 clones are present, 60% to 85% being singletons, with the ten largest covering around 7%. Trimming cost V 5 bases and J 1 base, with 21 bases left between them. The CDR3 contains 17 residues. The germline V gene encodes CDR1 LNHNV and CDR2 YYDKDF (reference sequence). The sequenced sample consisted of peripheral blood. The clonotype originates from a man in his 70s with acute or convalescent COVID-19. This rearrangement joins TRBV15 to TRBJ2-7; D is possibly TRBD1 (6 bases). The DNA for the CDR3 is TGTGCCACCAGCCTCCTGATTTGGGGGCGAGATTCCTACGAGCAGTACTTC. Translating it yields CATSLLIWGRDSYEQYF.